The present T cell receptor (beta chain) was sequenced within a study of human T cells and chemical hapten exposure. General study results and limits: Expanded TCR sets contained significantly more large CDR3 similarity clusters than controls. A positive correlation with patch test score was found for PT1 expanded TCR counts.

The CDR3 has 15 amino acids. CDR1 is SEHNR, CDR2 FQNEAQ, per germline (reference sequence). The V and J ends lost 0 bases and 2 bases, in that order; junction bases with no gene match: 2. As to this clonotype: The target antigen is unknown.

As to time point: pre-sensitization, week 0. This sample's treatment: therapeutic diphenylcyclopropenone sensitization with weekly scalp DPC. Researchers extracted total RNA from unfractionated whole blood. MiXCR, applied by TCRdb to the RACE reads, yields one record per CDR3 protein. This sample carries about 270,000 distinct CDR3 sequences, 7.5% to 9% of them seen once, and the ten largest clones take around 1.2%. The chain recombines TRBV7-9 with TRBJ2-5; 8 bases map to TRBD1. The sequences come from whole blood, collected in connection with sensitization to the hapten diphenylcyclopropenone (DPC). The source of this sequence is a man younger than 30 with alopecia areata. Some clones in this sample may be carry-over from other donors' samples. The DNA of the CDR3 is TGTGCCAGCAGCTTAGCGGGACAGGCACAAGAGACCCAGTACTTC. Translated: CASSLAGQAQETQYF.